This T cell receptor beta chain came from a study of blood T cell repertoires in COVID-19. Across the whole study: Acute and convalescent COVID-19 samples came from the United States, Italy and Spain. In each case, the material was cDNA or gDNA derived from T cells, B-cell-depleted T cells, or PBMCs.

Ages ranged from about 18 to 89 years, with residence in around 24 US areas. Germline trimming cut 0 bases from V and 4 bases from J; bases unmatched to any gene: 2. This CDR3 region has 14 residues. Germline-derived CDR1 and CDR2 are GTSNPN and SVGIG (reference sequence). Original handling: Reference gene primer amplification gave estimated nucleated cell counts. Profiled with immunoSEQ multiplex PCR; TCRdb holds only in-frame clones, not every one. The V and J calls and clone size come from that table; D and trimming were worked out from the DNA. The sample lists 130,000 to 150,000 clones; around nine tenths were seen once.

Sequencing was done on a sample of PBMCs or T cells enriched from blood (not recorded which). The sequence derives from a woman aged 30 to 39 with acute COVID-19. The chain has TRBV30 and TRBJ1-4; 7 nucleotides agree with TRBD1. The CDR3 here is CAWSVHRGNEKLFF. As DNA, the CDR3 is TGTGCCTGGAGTGTACACAGGGGTAATGAAAAACTGTTTTTT.